These T cell receptor beta chains were read from a single sample in a study of siplizumab effects on memory and regulatory T cells. The repertoire was sequenced with immunoSEQ multiplex PCR; TCRdb's copy has only in-frame clones and lacks some. The sample yields fewer than 100,000 clones, 94% seen once. Sequencing input: non-Treg CD4+ T cells sorted from blood. The receptors originated from a human donor in good health. The CDR3 runs from the conserved cysteine through the conserved F or W. A D gene is named only where the DNA matches it firmly. Clone sizes are given selectively: once, few, many, or a class where the clone is expanded.

d_call | j_call | clone_size | v_call | cdr3_aa | cdr3_nt
. | TRBJ2-1 | once | TRBV20-1 | CSAPDYNEQFF | TGCAGTGCCCCGGATTACAATGAGCAGTTCTTC
TRBD1 | TRBJ1-2 | . | TRBV25-1 | CASSEWSRGSYGYTF | TGTGCCAGCAGTGAATGGAGCAGGGGGAGCTATGGCTACACCTTC
TRBD2 | TRBJ2-4 | . | TRBV7-2 | CASSLVGGAGKNIQYF | TGTGCCAGCAGCTTAGTCGGGGGGGCAGGCAAAAACATTCAGTACTTC
. | TRBJ2-7 | . | TRBV5-1 | CASSLDAAGPYEQYF | TGCGCCAGCAGCTTGGACGCGGCAGGCCCCTACGAGCAGTACTTC
TRBD2 | TRBJ2-5 | . | TRBV5-1 | CASSPLAGGRGETQYF | TGCGCCAGCAGCCCGCTAGCGGGAGGGCGGGGAGAGACCCAGTACTTC
TRBD1 | TRBJ1-3 | . | TRBV6-6 | CASSTGTATGNTIYF | TGTGCCAGCAGCACCGGGACAGCGACTGGAAACACCATATATTTT
. | TRBJ1-1 | . | TRBV18 | CASSPTGGAEAFF | TGTGCCAGCTCACCAACGGGGGGGGCTGAAGCTTTCTTT
TRBD1 | TRBJ2-3 | . | TRBV7-9 | CASSPDRVGTDTQYF | TGTGCCAGCAGCCCCGACAGGGTTGGCACAGATACGCAGTATTTT
TRBD1 | TRBJ1-4 | . | TRBV19 | CASTPGQGFNEKLFF | TGTGCCAGTACACCGGGACAGGGATTTAATGAAAAACTGTTTTTT
TRBD1 | TRBJ1-2 | . | TRBV6-1 | CASSLERTGNYGYTF | TGTGCCAGCAGTCTGGAGCGGACAGGAAACTATGGCTACACCTTC
TRBD1 | TRBJ1-5 | . | TRBV6-1 | CASTSRGQGNQPQHF | TGTGCCAGCACCTCCAGGGGACAGGGCAATCAGCCCCAGCATTTT
TRBD2 | TRBJ2-3 | . | TRBV5-1 | CASSLGTSADTQYF | TGCGCCAGCAGCTTGGGGACTAGTGCCGATACGCAGTATTTT
TRBD1 | TRBJ1-2 | . | TRBV7-2 | CASSLDRGGYGYTF | TGTGCCAGCAGCTTGGACAGGGGCGGCTATGGCTACACCTTC
TRBD1 | TRBJ2-5 | . | TRBV5-5 | CASSLQGNPETQYF | TGTGCCAGCAGCCTACAGGGGAACCCGGAGACCCAGTACTTC
. | TRBJ1-1 | . | TRBV27 | CARPGFGEAFF | TGTGCCAGACCGGGCTTCGGGGAAGCTTTCTTT
TRBD2 | TRBJ2-7 | . | TRBV5-6 | CASSLRMLAGVVPEQYF | TGTGCCAGCAGCTTGCGAATGCTAGCGGGAGTTGTACCGGAGCAGTACTTC
TRBD1 | TRBJ1-3 | . | TRBV6-5 | CASSYSTGPGNTIYF | TGTGCCAGCAGTTACTCGACAGGGCCTGGAAACACCATATATTTT
TRBD1 | TRBJ1-2 | few | TRBV27 | CASRGQGAGGYTF | TGTGCCAGCAGAGGACAGGGGGCTGGCGGCTACACCTTC
TRBD1 | TRBJ1-5 | . | TRBV9 | CASSARGSNQPQHF | TGTGCCAGCAGCGCCAGGGGGAGCAATCAGCCCCAGCATTTT
TRBD2 | TRBJ2-3 | . | TRBV7-9 | CASSLALAGGVVTDTQYF | TGTGCCAGCAGCTTAGCACTAGCGGGAGGGGTAGTCACAGATACGCAGTATTTT
. | TRBJ2-5 | once | TRBV6-6 | CASSYRQGGETQYF | TGTGCCAGCAGTTACCGGCAGGGGGGAGAGACCCAGTACTTC
TRBD2 | TRBJ2-7 | once | TRBV7-9 | CASSRTSGGYEQYF | TGTGCCAGCAGCCGGACTAGCGGTGGGTACGAGCAGTACTTC
. | TRBJ1-5 | . | TRBV6-1 | CASNARYLQPQHF | TGTGCCAGTAACGCCCGATACCTTCAGCCCCAGCATTTT
. | TRBJ1-2 | . | TRBV11-2 | CASSLTRDGYTF | TGTGCCAGCAGCTTAACGAGGGATGGCTACACCTTC
. | TRBJ1-5 | . | TRBV5-1 | CASRLMPDNQPQHF | TGCGCCAGCAGACTAATGCCAGACAATCAGCCCCAGCATTTT
TRBD1 | TRBJ1-2 | few | TRBV5-4 | CASSSGTDNGYTF | TGTGCCAGCAGCTCCGGGACAGACAACGGCTACACCTTC
TRBD1 | TRBJ1-6 | . | TRBV2 | CASTYGTGTSSPLHF | TGTGCCAGCACCTATGGGACAGGGACTAGTTCACCCCTCCACTTT
. | TRBJ1-5 | . | TRBV7-2 | CASSPVDNQPQHF | TGTGCCAGCAGTCCTGTCGACAATCAGCCCCAGCATTTT
TRBD2 | TRBJ2-1 | . | TRBV2 | CASWVRGAYNEQFF | TGTGCCAGCTGGGTCCGGGGGGCCTACAATGAGCAGTTCTTC
TRBD2 | TRBJ2-3 | . | TRBV4-2 | CASSQAAGGLADTQYF | TGTGCCAGCAGCCAAGCGGCGGGGGGCTTGGCGGATACGCAGTATTTT
TRBD1 | TRBJ1-1 | . | TRBV6-5 | CASSYRQGLRNTEAFF | TGTGCCAGCAGTTACAGACAGGGTCTTCGGAACACTGAAGCTTTCTTT
TRBD1 | TRBJ2-2 | . | TRBV19 | CASSIVGQGFVANTGELFF | TGTGCCAGTAGTATAGTGGGACAGGGCTTTGTCGCGAACACCGGGGAGCTGTTTTTT
. | TRBJ1-2 | . | TRBV2 | CASSEGVLSYGYTF | TGTGCCAGCAGTGAGGGGGTTTTAAGCTATGGCTACACCTTC
. | TRBJ1-3 | . | TRBV15 | CATSRETGGNTIYF | TGTGCCACCAGCAGAGAGACAGGAGGAAACACCATATATTTT
TRBD2 | TRBJ2-7 | . | TRBV9 | CASSVSGTYEQYF | TGTGCCAGCAGTGTTAGCGGGACCTACGAGCAGTACTTC
TRBD2 | TRBJ2-7 | . | TRBV27 | CASSVTSGRAYEQYF | TGTGCCAGCAGTGTGACTAGCGGGAGGGCTTACGAGCAGTACTTC
TRBD1 | TRBJ1-1 | . | TRBV5-4 | CASSRDRGSGEAFF | TGTGCCAGCAGCAGGGACAGGGGATCGGGTGAAGCTTTCTTT
TRBD1 | TRBJ2-3 | . | TRBV9 | CASSQGTEPDTQYF | TGTGCCAGCAGCCAGGGGACAGAGCCAGATACGCAGTATTTT
. | TRBJ1-2 | . | TRBV6-5 | CASSTTGFGGYTF | TGTGCCAGCAGTACTACAGGGTTCGGCGGCTACACCTTC
. | TRBJ2-1 | . | TRBV6-6 | CASSSLIPTLNEQFF | TGTGCCAGCAGTTCCCTAATTCCGACCCTCAATGAGCAGTTCTTC
TRBD1 | TRBJ1-5 | . | TRBV7-2 | CASSVLRGQPQHF | TGTGCCAGCAGCGTACTCAGGGGGCAGCCCCAGCATTTT
. | TRBJ2-1 | . | TRBV7-9 | CASSLGLYNEQFF | TGTGCCAGCAGCTTAGGGCTTTACAATGAGCAGTTCTTC
. | TRBJ2-2 | . | TRBV19 | CASRQGGTGELFF | TGTGCCAGTAGACAGGGGGGGACCGGGGAGCTGTTTTTT
TRBD1 | TRBJ1-2 | . | TRBV18 | CASSPGQDYGYTF | TGTGCCAGCTCACCGGGACAGGACTATGGCTACACCTTC
. | TRBJ1-4 | . | TRBV2 | CASSPELALGEKLFF | TGTGCCAGCAGCCCTGAATTGGCCCTGGGTGAAAAACTGTTTTTT
TRBD2 | TRBJ2-3 | . | TRBV4-2 | CASTRTSGGADTQYF | TGTGCCAGCACCCGGACTAGCGGGGGGGCAGATACGCAGTATTTT
. | TRBJ2-5 | . | TRBV5-1 | CASSNEETQYF | TGCGCCAGCAGCAATGAAGAGACCCAGTACTTC
. | TRBJ2-7 | . | TRBV28 | CASSFPNNYEQYF | TGTGCCAGCAGTTTCCCGAACAACTACGAGCAGTACTTC
. | TRBJ1-2 | few | TRBV7-3 | CASSPTVGTYGYTF | TGTGCCAGCAGCCCGACGGTGGGAACCTATGGCTACACCTTC